This T cell receptor (beta chain) was sequenced for a study of T cell changes during pregnancy in multiple sclerosis. Sequenced by immunoSEQ multiplex PCR; TCRdb stores in-frame clones only, minus some. In the table there are just under 65,000 clones, approximately 94% of which are singletons. This CDR3 contains 16 residues. Per germline, CDR1 SGHVS and CDR2 FNYEAQ. The V end lost 5 bases, the J end lost 0 bases, and 14 bases lay between the germline ends. The V call is TRBV7-6, the J call TRBJ2-1; D is unresolved. This receptor was obtained from a female donor with multiple sclerosis, enrolled in a pregnancy study. This sample comprised CD8+ T cells from peripheral blood mononuclear cells, obtained in the second trimester of pregnancy. CDR3 nucleotides: TGTGCCAGCAGCCCCTCCCCGGTTAGCTCCTACAATGAGCAGTTCTTC. This codes for CASSPSPVSSYNEQFF.